The 13 T cell receptor beta chains below come from one sample, sequenced in a study of blood T cell repertoires in COVID-19. Profiling relied on immunoSEQ multiplex PCR, and the TCRdb table lists in-frame clones only, not all of them. The sample gives some 150,000 clones, about 87% of which show up once; approximately 4.1% is in the top ten. The sequenced material came from peripheral blood. These receptors were obtained from a woman in her sixties who had recovered from COVID-19.

The chain combines TRBV5-1 with TRBJ1-3; D gene unclear. Germline assignment: CDR1 SGHRS and CDR2 YFSETQ. The CDR3 covers 15 residues. V lost 0 bases and J lost 2, with 9 bases in between. The CDR3 DNA follows: TGCGCCAGCAGCTTGGAGTTGAGTCCTGGAAACACCATATATTTT. Residues: CASSLELSPGNTIYF.

The chain uses TRBV7-9 and TRBJ2-3, with 14 bases identical to TRBD2. The CDR3 is made up of 15 amino acids. V lost 3 bases to trimming and J lost 4 bases; unmatched junction nucleotides: 0. Germline V gene lookup returns CDR1 SEHNR and CDR2 FQNEAQ (reference sequence). CDR3 sequence (DNA): TGTGCCAGCAGCTTGACTAGCGGGGGGGCAGATACGCAGTATTTT. Protein product: CASSLTSGGADTQYF.

This chain uses TRBV27 with TRBJ1-2, with TRBD1 matching over 10 bases. After removal of 4 bases from V and 7 bases from J, the junction contained 3 bases not matched to a gene. Per germline, CDR1 MNHEY and CDR2 SMNVEV (reference sequence). The CDR3 is 13 amino acids. CDR3 region: CASSWTGGFGYTF. For the CDR3, the DNA is TGTGCCAGCAGTTGGACAGGGGGTTTTGGCTACACCTTC.

The J gene is TRBJ1-5, the V gene TRBV6-6, with a possible D match to TRBD1 (5 bases). Germline V gene sequence: CDR1 MNHNY, CDR2 SVGAGI (reference sequence). Trimming removed 5 bases from V and 3 bases from J, with 14 bases in between. The CDR3 runs to 15 residues. CDR3 sequence (DNA): TGTGCCAGCAGTGGGGGGGGGTCCGTCAATCAGCCCCAGCATTTT. It codes for CASSGGGSVNQPQHF.

The chain couples TRBV3-1 (or the pseudogene TRBV3-2) to TRBJ2-7, with 9 bases fitting TRBD1. The CDR3 is 15 residues long. The V segment lost 4 bases and the J segment 4 bases; nucleotides outside the gene matches: 8. The germline V gene encodes CDR1 LGHDT and CDR2 YNNKEL (reference sequence). CDR3 nucleotides: TGTGCCAGCAGCCGTGGCGGACAGGGGTGGTACGAGCAGTACTTC. Translated: CASSRGGQGWYEQYF.

The rearrangement uses TRBV12-3 or TRBV12-4 and TRBJ2-3; D gene ambiguous. Trimming shortened V by 2 bases and J by 6 bases, and 6 bases separated the two germline ends. This CDR3 comprises 12 residues. The CDR3 loop reads CASSLTGDTQYF. CDR3 DNA: TGTGCCAGCAGTTTAACGGGTGATACGCAGTATTTT.

The chain carries TRBV2 and TRBJ2-2, with D possibly being TRBD2 (5 bases). V lost 7 bases to trimming and J lost 9 bases, with 18 bases between them. Germline V CDR1 and CDR2: SNHLY, FYNNEI. The CDR3 has 14 amino acids. CDR3 nucleotide sequence: TGTGCCAGCAAGACATCGGGAATGGGCCGGGAGCTGTTTTTT. Translated, it gives CASKTSGMGRELFF.

The V gene is TRBV7-3, the J gene TRBJ1-1, with 7 bases identical to TRBD1. Germline V CDR1 and CDR2: SGHTA, FQGTGA. The CDR3 is 13 residues long. With V trimmed by 4 bases and J by 4 bases, 3 bases remained unmatched. The CDR3 bases are TGTGCCAGCAGCTCGCACAGGGGCACTGAAGCTTTCTTT. This encodes CASSSHRGTEAFF.

For the CDR3, the DNA is TGCGCCAGCAGCCAAGCCGGACAGTTGGACAATCAGCCCCAGCATTTT. The encoded protein is CASSQAGQLDNQPQHF. The chain recombines TRBV4-1 with TRBJ1-5; D possibly corresponds to TRBD1 (6 bases). The germline V gene has CDR1 MGHRA and CDR2 YSYEKL. The CDR3 covers 16 residues. Between the trimmed V and J ends, which lost 1 base and 3 bases, there was a span of 13 bases.

This clone was observed a handful of times. This chain uses TRBV5-1 with TRBJ2-1; 7 positions match TRBD2. Germline V gives CDR1 SGHRS, CDR2 YFSETQ. Unmatched junction bases numbered 4, after V lost 0 bases and J lost 7 bases. This CDR3 is built from 14 residues. CDR3 sequence: CASSLGGGENEQFF. The CDR3 coding sequence is TGCGCCAGCAGCTTGGGCGGGGGAGAGAATGAGCAGTTCTTC.

The chain joins TRBV28 to TRBJ2-7; weak D call: TRBD2 (5 bases). The CDR3 spans 14 residues. Per the germline V gene, CDR1 is MDHEN and CDR2 is SYDVKM. V was pared by 3 bases and J by 6 bases, with 15 bases between. The CDR3 nucleotides are TGTGCCAGCAGTTTCGCGGACCGCCGGGGCGAGCAGTACTTC. Translating gives CASSFADRRGEQYF.

This chain joins TRBV10-1 and TRBJ2-7; tentative D call: TRBD2 (6 bases). The CDR3 runs to 16 residues. The germline CDR1 and CDR2 sequences are WNHNN and SYGVQD (reference sequence). V lost 7 bases and J lost 4, with 23 bases in between. CDR3 in DNA: TGCGCCAGCATCACGACCCTCCACGGGACTGAGTACGAGCAGTACTTC. It encodes CASITTLHGTEYEQYF.

This clone was found once. For the CDR3, the DNA is TGTGCCAGCAGCTTACCAGAGACACGGCGCCACACCTTC. It yields the protein CASSLPETRRHTF. This chain uses TRBV7-8 with TRBJ1-2, with D unclear. The CDR3 sequence is 13 residues long. Deletions cut 2 bases from V and 12 bases from J, with 16 bases between. The germline V gene has CDR1 SGHVS and CDR2 FQNEAQ.